This T cell receptor beta chain was identified during a study of shared clonotypes between healthy human individuals. Study background: Serving as donors were a couple of women and a few men, whose ages spanned 18 to 49.

The CDR3 is made up of 15 amino acids. Losses at the gene ends were 0 bases for V and 5 bases for J; bases not matched to a gene: 8. Germline V gene data show CDR1 as SGHNT and CDR2 as YYREEE (reference sequence). Only in-frame clones appear in the TCRdb table, and some are missing; sequencing was by immunoSEQ multiplex PCR. This table holds roughly 570,000 clones, 95% to 98% found once. This clone was observed a single time. Its antigen is not identified. Whole-study results and caveats: Among non-shared clonotypes, generation probabilities were lower than among those shared by all four donors. In general, naive subsets displayed greater estimated richness than memory subsets did.

Positively selected for CCR7, the CD45RO-negative cells used as naive CD8 cells excluded terminally differentiated effector memory CD45RA+ cells. The sequencing sample was made of naive CD8+ T cells sorted from blood. This chain joins TRBV5-4 and TRBJ2-7; 7 nucleotides match TRBD2. This receptor was identified in a man younger than 45 in good health. CDR3 nucleotides: TGTGCCAGCAGCTTGGGGTGGCGGGAGCTGCACGAGCAGTACTTC. Protein product: CASSLGWRELHEQYF.